The TCR beta chain under discussion was sequenced for a study of cytomegalovirus exposure and HLA in healthy donors. Vbeta (60) and Jbeta (13) primers were used in the PCR. Clones were read by immunoSEQ multiplex PCR, and TCRdb kept only the in-frame ones, dropping some. The profile shows about 110,000 clones, 74% of them singletons. Trimming left V 4 bases short and J 7 bases short, with 8 bases between. This CDR3 comprises 13 residues. Germline loops: CDR1 SGHDN, CDR2 FVKESK. This clone was recorded once. This clonotype was sampled from a man aged 45-65 years in good health and CMV-seropositive. This sequence joins TRBV14 and TRBJ1-6; D gene ambiguous. The sequencing sample was made of PBMCs. The CDR3 nucleotides are TGTGCCAGCAGCCTATACGGGAATTCACCCCTCCACTTT. Translation: CASSLYGNSPLHF.